Each of the 14 T cell receptor beta chains below was sequenced from the same sample in a study of blood T cell repertoires in COVID-19. Repertoires were generated with immunoSEQ multiplex PCR, while TCRdb's copy carries only in-frame clones and drops some. This sample has around 300,000 clones, with roughly nine tenths found just once. Sequencing was performed on PBMCs or T cells enriched from blood (not recorded which). Receptors originate from a woman between 40 and 50 years old who had recovered from COVID-19.

This clone has just one count. This chain connects TRBV2 to TRBJ1-1, with a weak D call TRBD1 (6 bases). V shed 7 bases and J shed 7 bases, with 13 bases lying between them. Germline values: CDR1 SNHLY, CDR2 FYNNEI. This CDR3 comprises 12 residues. The CDR3 spells CASKDWDIEAFF. In DNA form, the CDR3 reads TGTGCCAGCAAGGATTGGGACATTGAAGCTTTCTTT.

V usage is TRBV5-1 and J usage is TRBJ1-1, with TRBD1 matching 7 bases. Germline-derived CDR1 and CDR2 are SGHRS and YFSETQ. The CDR3 is made up of 12 amino acids. V gave up 5 bases and J gave up 8 bases; unmatched junction bases: 6. The DNA of the CDR3 is TGCGCCAGCAGTTTGACAGGGCCCGAAGCTTTCTTT. It yields the protein CASSLTGPEAFF.

The chain couples TRBV5-6 to TRBJ1-5, with 8 nucleotides matching TRBD1. The CDR3 extends over 15 amino acids. The germline V gene has CDR1 SGHDT and CDR2 YYEEEE. Trimming at V came to 0 bases and at J to 3 bases, leaving 2 bases not matched to a gene. The DNA for the CDR3 is TGTGCCAGCAGCTTGGGGGACAGGCTCAATCAGCCCCAGCATTTT. Translating gives CASSLGDRLNQPQHF.

This chain uses TRBV13 with TRBJ1-3, with D unclear. This CDR3 contains 14 residues. The V and J ends lost 5 bases and 3 bases respectively, with 11 bases between them. Germline assignment: CDR1 PRHDT and CDR2 FYEKMQ (reference sequence). CDR3 sequence: CASSGLNLGNTIYF. The DNA of the CDR3 is TGTGCCAGCAGCGGACTAAACCTTGGAAACACCATATATTTT.

This chain connects TRBV19 to TRBJ1-3; D perhaps matches TRBD1 (5 bases). Germline-derived CDR1 and CDR2 are LNHDA and SQIVND (reference sequence). There are 14 residues in the CDR3. Trimming took off 9 bases at V and 0 bases at J, with 12 bases between the two ends. CDR3 amino acids: CASDDSSSGNTIYF. The CDR3, as DNA: TGTGCCAGCGACGACAGCAGCTCTGGAAACACCATATATTTT.

This rearrangement joins TRBV21-1 to TRBJ2-1; TRBD2, the D gene given by the table, was not confirmed from the DNA. TRBV21-1 is given as a pseudogene. This CDR3 has 15 amino acids. The CDR3 DNA reads as TGTGCCAGCAGCATGAACGGGACTGCGTCGGATGAGCAGTTCTTC. The encoded protein is CASSMNGTASDEQFF.

V gene TRBV15 combines with J gene TRBJ1-4; maybe TRBD1 (5 bases). The V end was cut by 2 bases, the J end by 4 bases, with 20 bases between. The CDR3 length is 18 residues. Germline CDR1 and CDR2: LNHNV and YYDKDF (reference sequence). CDR3 in amino acids: CATSRLRPGLSYNEKLFF. CDR3 coding DNA: TGTGCCACCAGCAGACTCCGTCCGGGACTCAGTTATAATGAAAAACTGTTTTTT.

The rearrangement joins TRBV6-4 to TRBJ2-1; D might be TRBD2 (5 bases). With 3 bases removed from V and 1 base from J, the gap between germline ends came to 13 bases. The CDR3 is 16 residues long. The germline V gene encodes CDR1 MRHNA and CDR2 SNTAGT. CDR3 protein: CASSEGGGFSYNEQFF. The CDR3 DNA reads as TGTGCCAGCAGTGAAGGAGGCGGGTTTTCCTACAATGAGCAGTTCTTC.

This chain joins TRBV5-4 and TRBJ2-3; D gene ambiguous. The ends were cut back, 0 bases at V and 4 bases at J, with 12 bases in the middle. Germline-derived CDR1 and CDR2 are SGHNT and YYREEE (reference sequence). The CDR3 covers 15 residues. The CDR3 bases are TGTGCCAGCAGCTTGGATTACAGTGGGCCAGATACGCAGTATTTT. Translating it yields CASSLDYSGPDTQYF.

The chain employs TRBV7-3 and TRBJ2-5; a possible D gene is TRBD1 (6 bases). The CDR3 sequence is 15 residues long. The germline V gene encodes CDR1 SGHTA and CDR2 FQGTGA. V lost 2 bases and J 5 bases, leaving 15 bases between the germline ends. CDR3 bases: TGTGCCAGCAGCTTATTTGGACAGCCCCAGGAGACCCAGTACTTC. Protein product: CASSLFGQPQETQYF.

The rearrangement links TRBV12-3 or TRBV12-4 to TRBJ1-5; D is ambiguous. V lost 4 bases and J lost 9, with 7 bases in between. The CDR3 loop spans 11 amino acids. CDR3 amino acids: CASSSRGPQHF. In DNA form, the CDR3 reads TGTGCCAGCAGTTCCCGGGGGCCCCAGCATTTT.

The chain links TRBV7-9 to TRBJ1-5; 8 positions match TRBD1. Germline V lookup: CDR1 SEHNR, CDR2 FQNEAQ (reference sequence). V shed 4 bases and J 14 bases; nucleotides not matched to a gene: 7. This CDR3 comprises 12 residues. The CDR3 region is CASSWGTGLKHF. In DNA form, the CDR3 reads TGTGCCAGCAGCTGGGGGACAGGCCTCAAGCATTTT. Full variable domain (remainder filled in from reference TRBV7-9 and TRBJ1-5): DTGVSQNPRHKITKRGQNVTFRCDPISEHNRLYWYRQTLGQGPEFLTYFQNEAQLEKSRLLSDRFSAERPKGSFSTLEIQRTEQGDSAMYLCASSWGTGLKHFGDGTRLSIL.

The chain uses TRBV2 and TRBJ2-2; TRBD1 might be the D (6 bases). Between the trimmed V and J ends, which lost 4 bases and 7 bases, there was a span of 13 bases. The V gene's germline CDR1 is SNHLY and CDR2 FYNNEI. The CDR3 loop spans 14 amino acids. CDR3 coding DNA: TGTGCCAGCAGTGGATGGGGGCCCGGCGGGGAGCTGTTTTTT. Translated: CASSGWGPGGELFF.

The chain joins TRBV2 to TRBJ1-1; 7 nucleotides match TRBD1. This CDR3 is built from 14 residues. Trimming cost V 6 bases and J 4 bases; bases outside gene matches: 8. CDR1 and CDR2 (germline): SNHLY, FYNNEI. The CDR3, as DNA: TGTGCCAGCAGATTGACAGGGCGAGGCACTGAAGCTTTCTTT. This gives the protein CASRLTGRGTEAFF.